The source of this T cell receptor beta chain is a study of response to subunit inactivated influenza vaccine. Overall study findings and caveats: The study's authors posited that every seasonal influenza vaccination enlists few new T cells.

The germline gives CDR1 MNHNS, CDR2 SASEGT. After removal of 7 bases from V and 2 bases from J, the junction contained 15 bases not matched to a gene. The CDR3 runs 17 residues. A note on this clonotype: Its specificity is not known.

TCRdb processed the RT-PCR reads anew with MiXCR; each CDR3 protein has one entry. The sample contains approximately 230,000 distinct CDR3 sequences, more than 10% of which appear only once. This specimen consisted of non-naive T cells sorted from PBMCs, obtained approximately 15 days before vaccination. The TCR sequence derives from a man aged 50 to 59 who received an inactivated influenza vaccine. The gene calls are TRBV6-1 and TRBJ2-3, with 7 nucleotides matching TRBD2. The DNA of the CDR3 is TGTGCCAGCAACAGTCAGGGAAGCGGGGTAAACACAGATACGCAGTATTTT. Residues: CASNSQGSGVNTDTQYF.